The rows below give T cell receptor beta chains drawn from one sample of a study of CD8+CD57+ T cells in acquired aplastic anemia. One entry per CDR3 protein results from TCRdb running MiXCR on the reads. The sample has 150,000 to 200,000 distinct CDR3 sequences, 35% to 50% seen once; the top ten hold 2.9%. Source material: sorted CD4+, CD8+, or CD8+CD57+ T cells (not recorded which) from PBMCs. The receptor source for this set is a human donor in good health. CDR3s include the opening cysteine and the closing phenylalanine or tryptophan. The D gene is left open where the match is weak. Expanded clones get a size class; other rows say once, few or many, or leave the size out.

V gene: TRBV2; D gene: NA; J gene: TRBJ1-6; clone size: few; CDR3 protein: CASSEARTANSPVHF; CDR3 DNA: TGTGCCAGCAGTGAAGCCCGGACGGCTAATTCGCCCGTCCACTTT
V gene: TRBV7-9; D gene: NA; J gene: TRBJ2-7; clone size: few; CDR3 protein: CASSLGIEQYF; CDR3 DNA: TGTGCCAGCAGCTTAGGTATCGAGCAGTACTTC
V gene: TRBV24-1; D gene: TRBD1; J gene: TRBJ2-2; clone size: many; CDR3 protein: CATNHRGSGELFF; CDR3 DNA: TGTGCCACCAATCACAGGGGGTCCGGGGAGCTGTTTTTT
V gene: TRBV4-1; D gene: NA; J gene: TRBJ2-7; clone size: many; CDR3 protein: CASSHTGRYYEQYF; CDR3 DNA: TGCGCCAGCAGCCATACGGGACGCTACTACGAGCAGTACTTC
V gene: TRBV11-2; D gene: NA; J gene: TRBJ1-3; clone size: NA; CDR3 protein: CASRGLTSSGNTIYF; CDR3 DNA: TGTGCCAGCAGGGGTTTAACGAGCTCTGGAAACACCATATATTTT
V gene: TRBV5-1; D gene: NA; J gene: TRBJ2-2; clone size: many; CDR3 protein: CASSLFTGITGELFF; CDR3 DNA: TGCGCCAGCAGCTTGTTTACGGGAATCACCGGGGAGCTGTTTTTT
V gene: TRBV29-1; D gene: NA; J gene: TRBJ1-2; clone size: few; CDR3 protein: CSVADSSNYGYTF; CDR3 DNA: TGCAGCGTTGCGGACAGCTCAAACTATGGCTACACCTTC
V gene: TRBV7-2; D gene: NA; J gene: TRBJ2-2; clone size: NA; CDR3 protein: CASSLAPTGELFF; CDR3 DNA: TGTGCCAGCAGCTTAGCCCCTACCGGGGAGCTGTTTTTT
V gene: TRBV5-1; D gene: NA; J gene: TRBJ1-2; clone size: NA; CDR3 protein: CAGSLEADGYTF; CDR3 DNA: TGCGCCGGCAGCTTGGAGGCTGATGGCTACACCTTC
V gene: TRBV2; D gene: NA; J gene: TRBJ1-2; clone size: NA; CDR3 protein: CASSYRYNADYGYTF; CDR3 DNA: TGTGCCAGCAGTTACCGGTACAACGCGGACTATGGCTACACCTTC
V gene: TRBV7-3; D gene: TRBD2; J gene: TRBJ2-1; clone size: many; CDR3 protein: CASSFQAGGYNEQFF; CDR3 DNA: TGTGCCAGCAGCTTCCAAGCGGGAGGATACAATGAGCAGTTCTTC
V gene: TRBV6-1; D gene: NA; J gene: TRBJ2-3; clone size: NA; CDR3 protein: CASRDREPPDTQYF; CDR3 DNA: TGTGCCAGCAGGGATCGGGAGCCCCCCGATACGCAGTATTTT
V gene: TRBV10-3; D gene: NA; J gene: TRBJ2-7; clone size: once; CDR3 protein: CAISEGRDGAYEQYF; CDR3 DNA: TGTGCCATCAGTGAGGGCAGGGATGGGGCCTACGAGCAGTACTTC
V gene: TRBV30; D gene: TRBD1; J gene: TRBJ2-5; clone size: few; CDR3 protein: CAWSNYRGRETQYF; CDR3 DNA: TGTGCCTGGAGCAACTACAGGGGGCGAGAGACCCAGTACTTC
V gene: TRBV19; D gene: NA; J gene: TRBJ1-5; clone size: NA; CDR3 protein: CASSIGSSNQPQHF; CDR3 DNA: TGTGCCAGTAGTATCGGGTCTAGCAATCAGCCCCAGCATTTT
V gene: TRBV27; D gene: NA; J gene: TRBJ2-1; clone size: NA; CDR3 protein: CASSPREFNEQFF; CDR3 DNA: TGTGCCAGCAGTCCGAGAGAGTTCAATGAGCAGTTCTTC
V gene: TRBV27; D gene: NA; J gene: TRBJ2-5; clone size: NA; CDR3 protein: CASSLSRASQKQETQYF; CDR3 DNA: TGTGCCAGCAGTTTAAGCCGGGCGTCACAGAAACAAGAGACCCAGTACTTC
V gene: TRBV15; D gene: NA; J gene: TRBJ1-5; clone size: once; CDR3 protein: CATSRDFGRNQPQHF; CDR3 DNA: TGTGCCACCAGCAGAGATTTCGGCCGAAATCAGCCCCAGCATTTT
V gene: TRBV5-1; D gene: TRBD1; J gene: TRBJ2-6; clone size: NA; CDR3 protein: CASSLRVQGARGANVLTF; CDR3 DNA: TGCGCCAGCAGCTTGCGGGTCCAGGGGGCGAGAGGGGCCAACGTCCTGACTTTC
V gene: TRBV12-3/TRBV12-4; D gene: TRBD2; J gene: TRBJ2-5; clone size: NA; CDR3 protein: CASSFRGLAAQYF; CDR3 DNA: TGTGCCAGCAGTTTCCGGGGACTAGCGGCCCAGTACTTC
V gene: TRBV7-9; D gene: TRBD1; J gene: TRBJ1-2; clone size: many; CDR3 protein: CASSLTTGESYGYTF; CDR3 DNA: TGTGCCAGCAGCTTAACAACAGGGGAGAGCTATGGCTACACCTTC
V gene: TRBV10-1; D gene: TRBD2; J gene: TRBJ2-2; clone size: few; CDR3 protein: CASSDMRGGLYTGELFF; CDR3 DNA: TGCGCCAGCAGTGATATGCGGGGGGGCTTGTACACCGGGGAGCTGTTTTTT
V gene: TRBV20-1; D gene: NA; J gene: TRBJ2-1; clone size: many; CDR3 protein: CSASSSGSEEFF; CDR3 DNA: TGCAGTGCTAGCTCTAGTGGCTCGGAGGAGTTCTTC
V gene: TRBV30; D gene: NA; J gene: TRBJ1-5; clone size: many; CDR3 protein: CAWSVRGQPQHF; CDR3 DNA: TGTGCCTGGAGTGTAAGGGGTCAGCCCCAGCATTTT
V gene: TRBV20-1; D gene: NA; J gene: TRBJ2-5; clone size: NA; CDR3 protein: CSARDQGEGQGTQYF; CDR3 DNA: TGCAGTGCTAGAGATCAGGGGGAGGGGCAAGGGACCCAGTACTTC
V gene: TRBV7-2; D gene: NA; J gene: TRBJ2-7; clone size: NA; CDR3 protein: CASGTEYEQYF; CDR3 DNA: TGTGCCAGCGGTACGGAATACGAGCAGTACTTC
V gene: TRBV7-8; D gene: NA; J gene: TRBJ2-6; clone size: once; CDR3 protein: CASRLQIVAGANVLTF; CDR3 DNA: TGTGCCAGCAGACTACAGATTGTGGCGGGGGCCAACGTCCTGACTTTC
V gene: TRBV7-7; D gene: NA; J gene: TRBJ2-5; clone size: NA; CDR3 protein: CASSSDETQYF; CDR3 DNA: TGTGCTAGCAGCTCGGACGAGACCCAGTACTTC